This T cell receptor beta chain appears in the sequencing data of a study of blood T cell repertoires in COVID-19. At the level of the study: The origin of the acute and convalescent COVID-19 samples was the United States, Italy and Spain. PBMCs, B-cell-depleted T cells, or T cells provided the cDNA or gDNA that made up the material.

In the study's own analysis: Estimated nucleated cell counts came from reference gene primer amplification. Clones were read by immunoSEQ multiplex PCR, and TCRdb kept only the in-frame ones, dropping some. Clone size and V and J calls were adopted from that table, with D and trimming inferred from the DNA. Counted here are approximately 72,000 clones, roughly 85% occurring once; the ten biggest clones make up approximately 25%. V gave up 2 bases and J gave up 2 bases; unmatched junction bases: 4. The CDR3 sequence is 15 residues long. Looked up from germline, CDR1 is LGHDT and CDR2 is YNNKEL (reference sequence).

The clonotype comes from a man aged 50-60 years with acute or convalescent COVID-19. Sequencing input: peripheral blood. The chain uses TRBV3-1 (or the pseudogene TRBV3-2) and TRBJ2-7; 9 nucleotides line up with TRBD1. In DNA, the CDR3 is TGTGCCAGCAGCCAACAGGGGACAGGGCCCTACGAGCAGTACTTC. Its protein is CASSQQGTGPYEQYF.